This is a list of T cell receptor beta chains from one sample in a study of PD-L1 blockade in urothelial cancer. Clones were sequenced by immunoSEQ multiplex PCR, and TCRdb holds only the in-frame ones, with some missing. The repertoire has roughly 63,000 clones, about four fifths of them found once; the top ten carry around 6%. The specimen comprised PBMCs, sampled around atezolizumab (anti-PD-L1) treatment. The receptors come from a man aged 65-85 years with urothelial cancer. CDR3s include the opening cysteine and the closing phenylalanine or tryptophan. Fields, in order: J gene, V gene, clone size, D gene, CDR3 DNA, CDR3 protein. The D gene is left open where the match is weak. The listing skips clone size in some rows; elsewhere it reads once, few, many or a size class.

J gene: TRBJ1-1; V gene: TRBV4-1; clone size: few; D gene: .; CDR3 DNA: TGCGCCAGCAGCCATCCGGGACAACTGAACACTGAAGCTTTCTTT; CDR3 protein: CASSHPGQLNTEAFF
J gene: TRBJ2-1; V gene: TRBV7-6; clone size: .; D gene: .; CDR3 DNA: TGTGCCAGCAGCTTATATCGGGAAAATGAGCAGTTCTTC; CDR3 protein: CASSLYRENEQFF
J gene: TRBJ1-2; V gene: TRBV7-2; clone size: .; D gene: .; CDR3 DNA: TGTGCCAGCAGCCCGAACCTTAGGGGGTATGGCTACACCTTC; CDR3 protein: CASSPNLRGYGYTF
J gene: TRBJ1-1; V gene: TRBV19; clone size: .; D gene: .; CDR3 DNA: TGTGCCAGTAGTGGCCGGGTCTCGAACGCTGAAGCTTTCTTT; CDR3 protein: CASSGRVSNAEAFF
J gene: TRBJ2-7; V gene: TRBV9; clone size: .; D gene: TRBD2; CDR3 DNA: TGTGCCAGCAGCCCACAGGCGGGGGGCTCCTACGAGCAGTACTTC; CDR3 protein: CASSPQAGGSYEQYF
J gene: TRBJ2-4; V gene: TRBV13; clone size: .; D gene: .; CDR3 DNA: TGTGCCAGCAGCTCAGGGAGGCGGTCTACTAACATTCAGTACTTC; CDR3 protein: CASSSGRRSTNIQYF
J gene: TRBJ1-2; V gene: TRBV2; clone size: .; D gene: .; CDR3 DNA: TGTGCCAGCAGTGTTGACAAGAACTATGGCTACACCTTC; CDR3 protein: CASSVDKNYGYTF
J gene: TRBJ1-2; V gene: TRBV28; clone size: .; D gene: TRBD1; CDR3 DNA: TGTGCCAGCGCAATCGGGACAGGGGGCGGCTACACCTTC; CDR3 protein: CASAIGTGGGYTF
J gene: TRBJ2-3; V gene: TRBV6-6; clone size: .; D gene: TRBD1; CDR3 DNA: TGTGCCAGCAGTTACGGACAGGTGGGGACAGATACGCAGTATTTT; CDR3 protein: CASSYGQVGTDTQYF
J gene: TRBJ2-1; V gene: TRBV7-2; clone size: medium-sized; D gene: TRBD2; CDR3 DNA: TGTGCCAGCAGCTTAGGAGCGGGAGGCGGTAGTGAGCAGTTCTTC; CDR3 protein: CASSLGAGGGSEQFF
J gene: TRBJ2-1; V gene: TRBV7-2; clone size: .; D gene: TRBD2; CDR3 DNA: TGTGCCAGCAGCTTGAGACTAGCGGGCCACAATGAGCAGTTCTTC; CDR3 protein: CASSLRLAGHNEQFF
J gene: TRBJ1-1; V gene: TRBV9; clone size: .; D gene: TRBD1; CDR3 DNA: TGTGCCAGCAGCCCACCCGGGACAGGGCACACTGAAGCTTTCTTT; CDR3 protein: CASSPPGTGHTEAFF
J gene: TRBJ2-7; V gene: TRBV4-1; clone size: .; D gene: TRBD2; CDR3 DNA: TGCGCCAGCAGCCAGGCAACTAGCGCTAGCTCCTACGAGCAGTACTTC; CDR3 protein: CASSQATSASSYEQYF
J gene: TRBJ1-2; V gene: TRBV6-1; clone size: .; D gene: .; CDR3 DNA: TGTGCCAGCAGTGAAGCTCAAGGGGCCATGCAGGGCTACACCTTC; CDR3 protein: CASSEAQGAMQGYTF
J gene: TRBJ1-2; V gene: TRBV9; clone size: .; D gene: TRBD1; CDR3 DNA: TGTGCCAGCAGCGCCGGGACAGGACCTCTCTACTATGGCTACACCTTC; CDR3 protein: CASSAGTGPLYYGYTF
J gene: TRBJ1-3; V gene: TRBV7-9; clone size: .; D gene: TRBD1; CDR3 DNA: TGTGCCAGCACGGGGACAGGCTCTGGAAACACCATATATTTT; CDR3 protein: CASTGTGSGNTIYF
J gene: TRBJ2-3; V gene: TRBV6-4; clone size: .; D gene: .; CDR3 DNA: TGTGCCAGCAGTGCTAGCGGCACAGATACGCAGTATTTT; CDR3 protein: CASSASGTDTQYF
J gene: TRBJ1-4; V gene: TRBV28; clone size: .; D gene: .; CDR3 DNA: TGTGCCAGCAGCGGACAGCTTGCAACTAATGAAAAACTGTTTTTT; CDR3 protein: CASSGQLATNEKLFF
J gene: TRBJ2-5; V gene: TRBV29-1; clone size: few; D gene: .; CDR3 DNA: TGCAGCGTTGAAGTAGGCGGGGTGGGCGAGACCCAGTACTTC; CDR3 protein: CSVEVGGVGETQYF
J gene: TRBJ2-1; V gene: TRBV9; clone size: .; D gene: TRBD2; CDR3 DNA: TGTGCCAGCATCGGGACTAGCGGGAGTGGGGAGCAGTTCTTC; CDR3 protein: CASIGTSGSGEQFF
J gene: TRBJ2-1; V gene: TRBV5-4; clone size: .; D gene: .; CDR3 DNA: TGTGCCAGCAGCTTGGATGGGGGGAGCGGATACAATGAGCAGTTCTTC; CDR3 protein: CASSLDGGSGYNEQFF
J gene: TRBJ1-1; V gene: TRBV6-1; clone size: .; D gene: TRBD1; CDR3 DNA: TGTGCCAGCAGTGAGAGGTCAGGGGGGAACACTGAAGCTTTCTTT; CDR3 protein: CASSERSGGNTEAFF
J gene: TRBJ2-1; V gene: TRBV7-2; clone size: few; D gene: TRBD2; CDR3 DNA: TGTGCCAGCAGCTTACAGCGGGAGTTTGAGCAGTTCTTC; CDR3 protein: CASSLQREFEQFF
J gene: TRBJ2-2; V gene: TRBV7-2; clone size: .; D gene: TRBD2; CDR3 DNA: TGTGCCAGCAGCTTAGCGGGGGGACTACGGACCGGGGAGCTGTTTTTT; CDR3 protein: CASSLAGGLRTGELFF
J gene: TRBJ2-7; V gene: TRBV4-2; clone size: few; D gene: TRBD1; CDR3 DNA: TGTGCCAGCAGCGTGGTAGGTGGACAGGGGGCCGAGCAGTACTTC; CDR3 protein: CASSVVGGQGAEQYF
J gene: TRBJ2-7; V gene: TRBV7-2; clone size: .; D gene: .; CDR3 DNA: TGTGCCAGCAGCCCGCCACAGGATACCTACGAGCAGTACTTC; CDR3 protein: CASSPPQDTYEQYF
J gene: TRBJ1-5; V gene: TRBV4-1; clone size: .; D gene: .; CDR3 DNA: TGCGCCAGCAGCCAGGCTAGCAATCAGCCCCAGCATTTT; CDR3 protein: CASSQASNQPQHF
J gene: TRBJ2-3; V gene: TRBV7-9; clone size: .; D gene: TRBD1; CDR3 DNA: TGTGCCAGCAGCTCAAAAGGGACAGGGTCCGGAGGTACGCAGTATTTT; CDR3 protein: CASSSKGTGSGGTQYF
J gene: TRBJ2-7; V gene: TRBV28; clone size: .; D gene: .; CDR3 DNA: TGTGCCAGCAGCCGATGGGCCTTTCCGTACTTC; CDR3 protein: CASSRWAFPYF
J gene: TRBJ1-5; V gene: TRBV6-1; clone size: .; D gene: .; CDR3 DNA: TGTGCCAGCAGTGAAAACGGGGGGTATCAGCCCCAGCATTTT; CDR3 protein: CASSENGGYQPQHF
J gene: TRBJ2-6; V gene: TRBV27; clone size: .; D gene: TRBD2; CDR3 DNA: TGTGCCAGCAGTCACAAACCCCGACGGGGGGGAGTGCCTGGGGCCAACGTCCTGACTTTC; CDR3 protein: CASSHKPRRGGVPGANVLTF
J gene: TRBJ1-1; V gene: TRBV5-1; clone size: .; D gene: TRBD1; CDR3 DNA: TGCGCCAGCAGCTTGAGCTCAGGGGGATGGACTGAAGCTTTCTTT; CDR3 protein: CASSLSSGGWTEAFF
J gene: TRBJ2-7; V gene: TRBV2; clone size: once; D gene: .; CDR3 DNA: TGTGCCAGCAGTGTTGGCAGAACCTACGAGCAGTACTTC; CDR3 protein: CASSVGRTYEQYF
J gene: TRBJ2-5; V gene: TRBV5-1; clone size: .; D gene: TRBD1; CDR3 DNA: TGCGCCAGCAGCTCGCAGGGGGCGGTGGGGCAAGAGACCCAGTACTTC; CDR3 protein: CASSSQGAVGQETQYF
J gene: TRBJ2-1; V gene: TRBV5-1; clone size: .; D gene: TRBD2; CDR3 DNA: TGCGCCAGCAGCAAAGGACTAGCGGGAGTTGAAGGTGAGCAGTTCTTC; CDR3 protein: CASSKGLAGVEGEQFF
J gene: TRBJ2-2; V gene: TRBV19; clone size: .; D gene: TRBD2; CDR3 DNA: TGTGCCAGTAGTGGAAAGACTAGCGGGAGGGTGAACACCGGGGAGCTGTTTTTT; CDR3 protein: CASSGKTSGRVNTGELFF
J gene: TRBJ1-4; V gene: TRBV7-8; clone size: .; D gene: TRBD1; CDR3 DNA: TGTGCCAGCAGCAAGAATCCCGGGACAGGGTACGGTAATGAAAAACTGTTTTTT; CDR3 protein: CASSKNPGTGYGNEKLFF
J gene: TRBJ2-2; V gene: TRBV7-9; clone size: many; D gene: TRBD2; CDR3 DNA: TGTGCCAGCACTAGGACTAGCGACACCGGGGAGCTGTTTTTT; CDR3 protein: CASTRTSDTGELFF
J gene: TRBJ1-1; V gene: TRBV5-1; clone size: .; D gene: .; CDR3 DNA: TGCGCCAGCAGCTTGGACAAATACACTGAAGCTTTCTTT; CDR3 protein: CASSLDKYTEAFF
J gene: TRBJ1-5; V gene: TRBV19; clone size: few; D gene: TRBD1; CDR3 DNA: TGTGCCAGTACGCGGAGGGGGCTGGGGCAGCCCCAGCATTTT; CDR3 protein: CASTRRGLGQPQHF
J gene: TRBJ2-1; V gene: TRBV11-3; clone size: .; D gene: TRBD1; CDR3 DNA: TGTGCCAGCAGCGCGGACAGGGGGATATACAATGAGCAGTTCTTC; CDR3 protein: CASSADRGIYNEQFF
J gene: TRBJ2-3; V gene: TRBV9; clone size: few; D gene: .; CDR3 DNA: TGTGCCAGCAGCATCCGGGAGCTAGCAGATACGCAGTATTTT; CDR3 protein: CASSIRELADTQYF
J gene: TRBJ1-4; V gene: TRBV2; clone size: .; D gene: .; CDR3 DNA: TGTGCCAGCAGAGCCACGACAGGTCGCGGAGAAAAACTGTTTTTT; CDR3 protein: CASRATTGRGEKLFF
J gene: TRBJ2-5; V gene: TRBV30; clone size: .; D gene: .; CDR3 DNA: TGTGCCTGGAGTCGGGGTACCAGTTTTGAGACCCAGTACTTC; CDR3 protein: CAWSRGTSFETQYF
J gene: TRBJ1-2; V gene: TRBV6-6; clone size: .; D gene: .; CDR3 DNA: TGTGCCAGCAGTTACGAACAGGGACAAGCTAACTATGGCTACACCTTC; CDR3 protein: CASSYEQGQANYGYTF
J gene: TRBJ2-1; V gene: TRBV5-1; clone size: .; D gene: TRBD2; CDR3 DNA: TGCGCCAGCACCACCGCGGGGGTACGATACAATGAGCAGTTCTTC; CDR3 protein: CASTTAGVRYNEQFF
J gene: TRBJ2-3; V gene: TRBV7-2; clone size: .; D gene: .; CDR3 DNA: TGTGCCAGCAGCCTCGAGGGGGATGATACGCAGTATTTT; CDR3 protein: CASSLEGDDTQYF
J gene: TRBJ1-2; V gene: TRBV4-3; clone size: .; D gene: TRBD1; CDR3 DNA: TGCGCCAGCAGCCAAGATGGGCGACAGGGTACGAATGGCTACACCTTC; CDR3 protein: CASSQDGRQGTNGYTF
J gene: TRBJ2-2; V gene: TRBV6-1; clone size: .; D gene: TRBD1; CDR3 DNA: TGTGCCAGCAGTGGACGACAGGGTACCACCGGGGAGCTGTTTTTT; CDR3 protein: CASSGRQGTTGELFF